This TCR beta chain was identified in a study of blood T cells in healthy people across ages. Whole-study results and caveats: Per million T cells, TCR beta diversity dropped roughly linearly as age increased. The study lacked donor CMV status, which possibly confounded expanded clonotype changes.

A second PCR, run for roughly 7 to 11 cycles, used a sample-barcoded 5' primer plus a J-beta primer mix. One entry per CDR3 protein results from TCRdb running MiXCR on the 5' RACE reads. The sample includes some 930,000 distinct CDR3 sequences, 25% to 35% of them seen just once. The CDR3 consists of 14 residues. Germline V gene sequence: CDR1 SQVTM, CDR2 ANQGSEA. A note on this clonotype: The target antigen is unknown. Relative to the germline gene, one junction end is altered; a read error may explain this.

Donors each provided 8 to 10 milliliters of peripheral blood. The sample was also linked to a second study, of T cells of mothers and their children. Turning to that study: Reads obtained per mother exceeded 8.5 million TCR beta CDR3 reads, with approximately 3 million obtained per child.

The source material was blood. The V and J genes are TRBV29-1 and TRBJ1-1, with D perhaps TRBD1 (6 bases). The TCR was taken from a woman aged 35 to 49 in good health. The CDR3 loop reads CSVSQGTLNTEVFF. CDR3 nucleotides: TGCAGCGTTTCACAGGGCACCTTGAACACTGAAGTTTTCTTT.